Sequencing of this TCR beta chain was carried out in a study of shared clonotypes between healthy human individuals. Positively selected for CCR7, the CD45RO-negative cells used as naive CD8 cells excluded terminally differentiated effector memory CD45RA+ cells. The assay was immunoSEQ multiplex PCR, and TCRdb's table has in-frame clones only and misses some. Among millions of clones, about 95% were seen once, and the ten largest hold approximately 1.2%. The germline V and J ends were trimmed by 2 bases and 0 bases, with 5 bases remaining between them. CDR1 is SGHTS, CDR2 YDEGEE, per germline. The CDR3 has 13 amino acids.

This sequence was found in a man between 18 and 29 years old in good health. The rearrangement joins TRBV5-8 to TRBJ1-1; unclear D gene. The specimen sequenced was naive CD8+ T cells sorted from blood. In nucleotides, the CDR3 is TGTGCCAGCAGCTTTCGGATGAACACTGAAGCTTTCTTT. It encodes CASSFRMNTEAFF.